The clone carrying this T cell receptor beta chain has a count of ten or more. The sample belongs to a study of blood T cells in healthy people across ages. CDR3 length: 16 residues. CDR1 is MNHEY, CDR2 SMNVEV, per germline (reference sequence). With 5 bases removed from V and 5 bases from J, the gap between germline ends came to 16 bases. With a J-beta primer mix and a sample-barcoded 5' primer, a second PCR ran roughly 6 to 12 cycles. MiXCR was run by TCRdb on the 5' RACE reads, yielding one entry per CDR3 protein. The table includes around 1.5 million distinct CDR3 sequences, approximately 60% detected once.

Sequencing used blood. The sequence came from a man aged 18-30 years in good health. The rearrangement joins TRBV27 to TRBJ1-6; no clear D. The CDR3 protein is CASSLVGPGDNSPLHF. Written as DNA, the CDR3 is TGTGCCAGCAGTCTAGTCGGACCCGGGGATAATTCACCCCTCCACTTT.